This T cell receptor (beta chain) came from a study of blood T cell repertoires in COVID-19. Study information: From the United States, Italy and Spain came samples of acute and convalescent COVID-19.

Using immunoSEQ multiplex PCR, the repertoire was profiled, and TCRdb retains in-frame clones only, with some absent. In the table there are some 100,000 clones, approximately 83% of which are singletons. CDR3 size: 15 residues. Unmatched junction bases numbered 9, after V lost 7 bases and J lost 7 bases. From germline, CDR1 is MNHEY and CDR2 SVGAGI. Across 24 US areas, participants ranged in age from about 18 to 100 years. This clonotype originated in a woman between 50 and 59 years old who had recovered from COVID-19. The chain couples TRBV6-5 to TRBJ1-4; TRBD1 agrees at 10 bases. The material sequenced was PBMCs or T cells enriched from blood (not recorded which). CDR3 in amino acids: CASTPLGTGVEKLFF. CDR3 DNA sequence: TGTGCCAGCACACCCCTCGGGACAGGGGTTGAAAAACTGTTTTTT.